This paragraph reports one T cell receptor beta chain. The data originate from a study of T cells expressing NK-cell markers. The CDR3 extends over 13 amino acids. TCRdb re-called the 5' RACE reads; one entry per CDR3 protein, DNA not given. The repertoire shows about 380,000 distinct CDR3 sequences; the top ten hold 4% to 6.5%. The receptor was derived from a man aged 18 to 69 in good health. The sample comprised blood T cells: a sorted CD56 or NKG2C T cell subset, CD4+ or CD8+ T cells, or bulk PBMC T cells (not recorded which). This chain connects TRBV21-1 to TRBJ2-5; TCRdb returns TRBD1, unconfirmable since there is no DNA. TRBV21-1 is reported as a pseudogene. Here the CDR3 reads CASRTTGGETQYF.